Listed below are T cell receptor beta chains from one sample, sequenced in a study of blood T cell repertoires in COVID-19. The assay was immunoSEQ multiplex PCR, and TCRdb's table has in-frame clones only and misses some. The table shows over 300,000 clones, with roughly 89% occurring only once. Sequencing was done on a sample of peripheral blood. Every receptor here comes from a man aged 18 to 35 with active or convalescent COVID-19. CDR3s include the opening cysteine and the closing phenylalanine or tryptophan. A D gene is named only where the DNA matches it firmly. Clone size is not always given. Where it is, it says once, few, many or a class for expanded clones.

NA | TRBJ1-5 | TRBD1 | TRBV30 | CAWSQGVSSNQPQHF | TGTGCCTGGAGCCAGGGGGTAAGCAGCAATCAGCCCCAGCATTTT
NA | TRBJ1-5 | TRBD1 | TRBV6-2/TRBV6-3 | CASSYSAGTEMYSNQPQHF | TGTGCCAGCAGTTATTCTGCCGGGACAGAGATGTATAGCAATCAGCCCCAGCATTTT
NA | TRBJ1-2 | NA | TRBV28 | CASSSTVYGYTF | TGTGCCAGCAGTTCGACAGTCTATGGCTACACCTTC
NA | TRBJ2-5 | NA | TRBV19 | CASSIAGTLLQETQYF | TGTGCCAGTAGTATAGCCGGGACACTACTACAAGAGACCCAGTACTTC
NA | TRBJ2-7 | TRBD1 | TRBV6-5 | CASSYAGQGYEQYF | TGTGCCAGCAGTTACGCGGGACAGGGGTACGAGCAGTACTTC
NA | TRBJ2-1 | TRBD1 | TRBV12-3/TRBV12-4 | CASDRDSYNEQFF | TGTGCCAGCGACCGGGACAGCTACAATGAGCAGTTCTTC
NA | TRBJ2-3 | TRBD2 | TRBV7-3 | CASSIRLAGDSDTQYF | TGTGCCAGCAGCATAAGACTAGCGGGAGATTCAGATACGCAGTATTTT
NA | TRBJ1-1 | NA | TRBV28 | CASSLYRNTEAFF | TGTGCCAGCAGTTTATACAGGAACACTGAAGCTTTCTTT
NA | TRBJ1-2 | NA | TRBV28 | CASSRGGIGYGYTF | TGTGCCAGCAGTCGCGGGGGGATAGGCTATGGCTACACCTTC
NA | TRBJ1-1 | NA | TRBV19 | CASSLSGNTEAFF | TGTGCCAGTAGTTTGTCCGGGAACACTGAAGCTTTCTTT
NA | TRBJ2-2 | NA | TRBV7-2 | CASSIRRLANTGELFF | TGTGCCAGCAGCATCCGGCGCCTAGCGAACACCGGGGAGCTGTTTTTT
NA | TRBJ2-4 | TRBD1 | TRBV7-9 | CASSPDRGSTKNIQYF | TGTGCCAGCAGCCCGGACAGGGGGTCAACCAAAAACATTCAGTACTTC
NA | TRBJ1-1 | TRBD1 | TRBV15 | CATGRQGLEAFF | TGTGCCACCGGAAGACAGGGCCTGGAAGCTTTCTTT
NA | TRBJ2-2 | TRBD2 | TRBV7-7 | CASSARLAGGRGRNTGELFF | TGTGCCAGCAGCGCCCGACTAGCGGGGGGCCGCGGTCGGAACACCGGGGAGCTGTTTTTT
NA | TRBJ1-1 | NA | TRBV27 | CASLGAGPVMNTEAFF | TGTGCCAGCCTGGGGGCAGGGCCGGTAATGAACACTGAAGCTTTCTTT
once | TRBJ1-2 | NA | TRBV4-1 | CASSPTGSYGYTF | TGCGCCAGCAGCCCTACAGGGTCCTATGGCTACACCTTC
NA | TRBJ2-7 | TRBD2 | TRBV27 | CASSPQTSGVYEQYF | TGTGCCAGCAGTCCGCAGACTAGCGGGGTTTACGAGCAGTACTTC
NA | TRBJ2-7 | NA | TRBV7-6 | CASSFPGRGPPYEQYF | TGTGCCAGCAGCTTCCCCGGCAGGGGTCCCCCCTACGAGCAGTACTTC
NA | TRBJ1-1 | NA | TRBV4-2 | CASSQVGGSTEAFF | TGTGCCAGCAGCCAAGTTGGTGGTAGCACTGAAGCTTTCTTT
once | TRBJ2-1 | NA | TRBV3-1/TRBV3-2 | CASSLARGSSYNEQFF | TGTGCCAGCAGCCTCGCCCGCGGGTCCTCCTACAATGAGCAGTTCTTC
NA | TRBJ2-1 | NA | TRBV12-5 | CASAGWSINEQFF | TGTGCTAGTGCCGGGTGGAGCATCAATGAGCAGTTCTTC
NA | TRBJ2-5 | TRBD1 | TRBV6-2/TRBV6-3 | CASSPPPGTGAKETQYF | TGTGCCAGCAGTCCCCCCCCCGGGACAGGGGCGAAAGAGACCCAGTACTTC
NA | TRBJ1-6 | NA | TRBV6-5 | CASSYSGQLYNSPLHF | TGTGCCAGCAGTTACTCCGGACAACTCTATAATTCACCCCTCCACTTT
NA | TRBJ1-2 | NA | TRBV7-2 | CASSFQRGYGYTF | TGTGCCAGCAGCTTTCAACGGGGCTATGGCTACACCTTC
NA | TRBJ1-2 | NA | TRBV28 | CASSSPGRNHGYTF | TGTGCCAGCAGCTCCCCGGGTAGGAATCATGGCTACACCTTC
NA | TRBJ2-3 | TRBD2 | TRBV7-6 | CASSFGTSGSTDTQYF | TGTGCCAGCAGCTTCGGGACTAGCGGGAGCACAGATACGCAGTATTTT
NA | TRBJ2-1 | TRBD2 | TRBV9 | CASSVGAAGGSYDEQFF | TGTGCCAGCAGCGTAGGGGCAGCGGGAGGATCCTATGATGAGCAGTTCTTC
NA | TRBJ2-7 | TRBD2 | TRBV7-6 | CASSLDPSGRFEQYF | TGTGCCAGCAGCTTAGACCCTAGCGGGAGGTTCGAGCAGTACTTC
NA | TRBJ1-1 | NA | TRBV7-9 | CASSLVRGLNTEAFF | TGTGCCAGCAGCTTAGTCAGAGGGCTGAACACTGAAGCTTTCTTT
NA | TRBJ1-5 | NA | TRBV6-2/TRBV6-3 | CASSQQPSGVRNQPQHF | TGTGCCAGCAGTCAGCAACCCTCAGGGGTTAGGAATCAGCCCCAGCATTTT
NA | TRBJ1-1 | NA | TRBV7-2 | CASSLTQSSGLTEAFF | TGTGCCAGCAGCTTAACACAGAGTTCGGGGTTGACTGAAGCTTTCTTT
NA | TRBJ1-2 | NA | TRBV13 | CASSLAGPYGYTF | TGTGCCAGCAGCTTGGCGGGCCCCTATGGCTACACCTTC
medium-sized | TRBJ1-2 | NA | TRBV19 | CASSISVANGYTF | TGTGCCAGTAGTATCAGTGTCGCCAACGGCTACACCTTC
NA | TRBJ1-1 | TRBD1 | TRBV11-2 | CASSLGDRVTTEAFF | TGTGCCAGCAGCTTAGGGGACAGGGTAACAACTGAAGCTTTCTTT
NA | TRBJ1-2 | NA | TRBV3-1/TRBV3-2 | CASSPRGSPGGGYGYTF | TGTGCCAGCAGTCCTCGGGGCAGCCCTGGCGGGGGCTATGGCTACACCTTC
NA | TRBJ1-5 | NA | TRBV19 | CASSIVTGNSNQPQHF | TGTGCCAGTAGTATCGTGACAGGAAATAGCAATCAGCCCCAGCATTTT
NA | TRBJ1-6 | NA | TRBV3-1/TRBV3-2 | CASSQVHGGDSPLHF | TGTGCCAGCAGCCAAGTCCACGGAGGAGATTCACCCCTCCACTTT
NA | TRBJ2-7 | NA | TRBV3-1/TRBV3-2 | CASSWGRGDAYF | TGTGCCAGCAGCTGGGGTCGGGGTGATGCGTACTTC
NA | TRBJ2-7 | TRBD2 | TRBV28 | CASSSPGTNSYEQYF | TGTGCCAGCAGTAGTCCCGGGACTAACTCCTACGAGCAGTACTTC
NA | TRBJ2-7 | NA | TRBV11-2 | CASSLGAFEQYF | TGTGCCAGCAGCTTAGGAGCTTTCGAGCAGTACTTC
NA | TRBJ2-1 | TRBD1 | TRBV9 | CASSVVGDRVFNEQFF | TGTGCCAGCAGCGTGGTGGGGGACAGGGTGTTCAATGAGCAGTTCTTC